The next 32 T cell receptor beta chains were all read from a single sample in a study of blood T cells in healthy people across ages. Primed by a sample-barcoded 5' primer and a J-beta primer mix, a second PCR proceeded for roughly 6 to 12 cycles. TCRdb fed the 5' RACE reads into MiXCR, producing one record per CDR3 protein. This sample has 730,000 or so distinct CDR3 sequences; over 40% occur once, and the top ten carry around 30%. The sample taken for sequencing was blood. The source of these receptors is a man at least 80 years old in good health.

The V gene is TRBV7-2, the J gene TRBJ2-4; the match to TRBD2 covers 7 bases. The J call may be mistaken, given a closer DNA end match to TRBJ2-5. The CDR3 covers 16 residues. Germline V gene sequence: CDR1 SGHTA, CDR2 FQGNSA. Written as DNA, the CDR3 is TGTGCCAGCAGCTTTTCCCACCGGGGGGTAGTAGAGACCCAGTACTTC. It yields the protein CASSFSHRGVVETQYF.

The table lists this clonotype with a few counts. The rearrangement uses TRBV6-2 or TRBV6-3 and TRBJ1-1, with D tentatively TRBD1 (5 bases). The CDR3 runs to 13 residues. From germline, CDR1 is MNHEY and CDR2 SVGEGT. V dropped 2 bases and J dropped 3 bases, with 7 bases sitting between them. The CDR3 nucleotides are TGTGCCAGCAGTTACGGGGGGGACACTGAAGCTTTCTTT. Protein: CASSYGGDTEAFF.

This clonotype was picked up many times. CDR3 region: CASSLVVQGASEQFF. The CDR3, as DNA: TGTGCCAGCAGCTTAGTGGTACAGGGGGCTAGTGAGCAGTTCTTC. The chain combines TRBV7-2 with TRBJ2-1; 9 positions match TRBD1. The CDR3 extends over 15 amino acids. Germline values: CDR1 SGHTA, CDR2 FQGNSA. The V and J ends lost 1 base and 9 bases, in that order; junction bases with no gene match: 7. Together with reference TRBV7-2 and TRBJ2-1, the CDR3 gives the full variable domain: GAGVSQSPSNKVTEKGKDVELRCDPISGHTALYWYRQSLGQGLEFLIYFQGNSAPDKSGLPSDRFSAERTGGSVSTLTIQRTQQEDSAVYLCASSLVVQGASEQFFGPGTRLTVL.

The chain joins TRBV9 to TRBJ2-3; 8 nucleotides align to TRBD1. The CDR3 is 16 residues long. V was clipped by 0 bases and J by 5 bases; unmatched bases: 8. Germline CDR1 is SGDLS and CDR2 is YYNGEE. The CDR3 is CASSVDPDRALDTQYF. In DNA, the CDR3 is TGTGCCAGCAGCGTAGATCCGGACAGGGCATTAGATACGCAGTATTTT.

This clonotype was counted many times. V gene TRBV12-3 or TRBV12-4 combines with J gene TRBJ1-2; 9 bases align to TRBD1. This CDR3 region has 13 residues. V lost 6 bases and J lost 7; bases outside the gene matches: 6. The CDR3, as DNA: TGTGCCAGCAGGGTACAGGGGGCAGGTGGCTACACCTTC. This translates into CASRVQGAGGYTF.

The CDR3 region has the DNA TGTGCCAGCAGTTTACCCACAGGGGCGAGCTACACCTTC. Translation gives CASSLPTGASYTF. This sequence joins TRBV28 and TRBJ1-2; 7 nucleotides line up with TRBD1. Germline assignment: CDR1 MDHEN and CDR2 SYDVKM. The CDR3 runs to 13 residues. V shed 2 bases and J 9 bases; nucleotides not matched to a gene: 6.

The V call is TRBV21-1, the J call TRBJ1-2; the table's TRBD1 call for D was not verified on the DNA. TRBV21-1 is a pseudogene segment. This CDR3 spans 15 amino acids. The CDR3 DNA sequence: TGTGCCAGCACCAATACCCTGGACAGGGACTATGGCTACACCTTC. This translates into CASTNTLDRDYGYTF.

CDR3 nucleotides: TGTGCCAGCAGACGGGGCGGGAGTCGGGGGACCCAGTACTTC. Translating gives CASRRGGSRGTQYF. The chain uses TRBV3-1 and TRBJ2-5; 7 bases are a match to TRBD2. With 6 bases clipped from V and 7 bases from J, the junction kept 11 bases outside the gene matches. Germline CDR1 reads LGHDT; CDR2 reads YNNKEL (reference sequence). The CDR3 runs to 14 residues.

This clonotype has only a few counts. The CDR3, as DNA: TGCGCCAGCAGCCAAGTCCAGGGACGGACCTACAATGAGCAGTTCTTC. Translated: CASSQVQGRTYNEQFF. The chain is built from TRBV4-3 and TRBJ2-1, with D perhaps TRBD1 or TRBD2 (5 bases each). The germline gives CDR1 LGHNA, CDR2 YSLEER. The CDR3 runs to 16 residues. The V end was cut by 1 base, the J end by 2 bases, with 12 bases between.

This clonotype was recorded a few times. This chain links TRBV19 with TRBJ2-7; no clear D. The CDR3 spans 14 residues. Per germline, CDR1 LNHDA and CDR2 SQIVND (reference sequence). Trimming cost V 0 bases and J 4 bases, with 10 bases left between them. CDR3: CASSIDTGSYEQYF. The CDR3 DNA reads TGTGCCAGTAGTATAGATACCGGTTCATACGAGCAGTACTTC.

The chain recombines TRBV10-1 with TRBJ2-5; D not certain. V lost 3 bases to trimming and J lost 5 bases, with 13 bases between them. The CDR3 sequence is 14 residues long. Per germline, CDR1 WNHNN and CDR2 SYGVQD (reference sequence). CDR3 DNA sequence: TGCGCCAGCAGTGATGTGGGCAACCGGGAGACCCAGTACTTC. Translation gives CASSDVGNRETQYF.

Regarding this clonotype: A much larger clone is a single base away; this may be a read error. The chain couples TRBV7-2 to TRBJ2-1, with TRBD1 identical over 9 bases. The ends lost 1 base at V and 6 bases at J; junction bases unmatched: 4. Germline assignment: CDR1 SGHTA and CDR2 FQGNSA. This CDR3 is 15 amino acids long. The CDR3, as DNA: TGTGCCAGCAGCTTAGTCAGGACAGGGGTCAATGAGCAGTTCTTC. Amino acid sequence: CASSLVRTGVNEQFF.

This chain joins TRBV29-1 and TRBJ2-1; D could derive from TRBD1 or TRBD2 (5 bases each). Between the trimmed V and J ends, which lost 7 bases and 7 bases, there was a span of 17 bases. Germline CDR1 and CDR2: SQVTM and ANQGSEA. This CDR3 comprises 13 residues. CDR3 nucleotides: TGCAGCGCCCTTTGGGGGAGTGGTAATGAGCAGTTCTTC. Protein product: CSALWGSGNEQFF.

This chain's CDR3 is CSAIPGQGANQPQHF. The CDR3 coding sequence is TGCAGTGCCATCCCGGGACAGGGTGCCAATCAGCCCCAGCATTTT. The gene calls are TRBV20-1 and TRBJ1-5; 9 bases match TRBD1. Germline CDR1 and CDR2: DFQATT and SNEGSKA (reference sequence). Trimming removed 6 bases from V and 3 bases from J; junction bases left unmatched: 9. The CDR3 extends over 15 amino acids.

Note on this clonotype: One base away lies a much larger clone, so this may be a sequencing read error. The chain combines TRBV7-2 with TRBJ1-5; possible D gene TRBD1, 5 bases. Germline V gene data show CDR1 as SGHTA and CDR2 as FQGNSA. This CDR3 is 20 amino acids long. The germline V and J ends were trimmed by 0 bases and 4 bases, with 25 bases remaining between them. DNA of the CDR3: TGTGCCAGCAGCTTAGCTCAAACACAGGCAGGCCCCGGACTTAATCAGCCCCAGCATTTT. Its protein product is CASSLAQTQAGPGLNQPQHF.

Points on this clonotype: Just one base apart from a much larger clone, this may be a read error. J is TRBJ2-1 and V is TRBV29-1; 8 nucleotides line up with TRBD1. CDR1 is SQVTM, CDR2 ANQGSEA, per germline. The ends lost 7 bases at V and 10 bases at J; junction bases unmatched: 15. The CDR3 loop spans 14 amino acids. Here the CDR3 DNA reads TGCAGCGCCCTCCGGACAGGGTCGGTCCGCGAGCAGTTCTTC. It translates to CSALRTGSVREQFF.

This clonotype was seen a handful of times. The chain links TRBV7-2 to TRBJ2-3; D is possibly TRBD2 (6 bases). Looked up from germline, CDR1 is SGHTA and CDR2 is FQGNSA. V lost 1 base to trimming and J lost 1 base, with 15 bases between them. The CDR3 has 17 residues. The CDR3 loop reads CASSLGASSGGTDTQYF. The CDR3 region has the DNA TGTGCCAGCAGCTTAGGGGCTAGCTCGGGAGGCACAGATACGCAGTATTTT.

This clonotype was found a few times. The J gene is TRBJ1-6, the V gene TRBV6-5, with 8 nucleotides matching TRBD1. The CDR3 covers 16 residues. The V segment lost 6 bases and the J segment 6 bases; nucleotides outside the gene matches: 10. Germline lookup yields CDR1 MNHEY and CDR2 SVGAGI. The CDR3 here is CASRSTGVGINSPLHF. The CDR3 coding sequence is TGTGCCAGCAGATCGACAGGGGTTGGGATTAATTCACCCCTCCACTTT.

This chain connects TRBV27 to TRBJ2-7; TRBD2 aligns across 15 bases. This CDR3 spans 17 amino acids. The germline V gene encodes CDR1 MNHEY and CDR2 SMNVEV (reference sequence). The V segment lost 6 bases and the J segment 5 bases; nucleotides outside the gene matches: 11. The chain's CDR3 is CASRPGLAGGVVHEQYF. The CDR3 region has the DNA TGTGCCAGCAGGCCGGGACTAGCGGGAGGTGTCGTCCACGAGCAGTACTTC.

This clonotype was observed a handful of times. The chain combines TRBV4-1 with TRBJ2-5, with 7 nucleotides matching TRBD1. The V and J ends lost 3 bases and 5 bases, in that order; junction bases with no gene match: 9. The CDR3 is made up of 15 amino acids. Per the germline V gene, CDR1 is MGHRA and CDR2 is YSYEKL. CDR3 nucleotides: TGCGCCAGCAGCCACAAACAGACAGGGTTGGAGACCCAGTACTTC. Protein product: CASSHKQTGLETQYF.

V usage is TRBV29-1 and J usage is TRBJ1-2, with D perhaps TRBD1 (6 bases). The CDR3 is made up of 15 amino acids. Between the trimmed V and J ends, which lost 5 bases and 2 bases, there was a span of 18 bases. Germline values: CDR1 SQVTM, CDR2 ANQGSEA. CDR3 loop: CSVPGELNPNYGYTF. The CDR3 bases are TGCAGCGTTCCAGGGGAGTTGAACCCAAACTATGGCTACACCTTC.

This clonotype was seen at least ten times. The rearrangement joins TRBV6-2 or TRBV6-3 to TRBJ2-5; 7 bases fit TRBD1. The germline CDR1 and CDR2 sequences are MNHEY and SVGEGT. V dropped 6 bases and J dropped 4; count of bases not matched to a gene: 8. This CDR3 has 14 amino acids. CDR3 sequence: CASSEGDSRETQYF. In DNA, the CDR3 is TGTGCCAGCAGCGAAGGGGACAGTAGAGAGACCCAGTACTTC.

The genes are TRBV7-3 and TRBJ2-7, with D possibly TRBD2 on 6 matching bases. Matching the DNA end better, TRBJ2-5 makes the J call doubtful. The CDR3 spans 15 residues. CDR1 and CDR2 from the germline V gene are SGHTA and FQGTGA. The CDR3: CASSPLRGGMETQYF. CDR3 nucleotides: TGTGCCAGCAGCCCCCTACGTGGCGGGATGGAGACCCAGTACTTC.

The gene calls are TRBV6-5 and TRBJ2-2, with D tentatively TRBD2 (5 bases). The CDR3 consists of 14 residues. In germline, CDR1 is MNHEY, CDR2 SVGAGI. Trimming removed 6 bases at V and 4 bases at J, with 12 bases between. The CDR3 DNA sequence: TGTGCCAGCAGCGCCGCGGGTGGCACCGGGGAGCTGTTTTTT. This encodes CASSAAGGTGELFF.

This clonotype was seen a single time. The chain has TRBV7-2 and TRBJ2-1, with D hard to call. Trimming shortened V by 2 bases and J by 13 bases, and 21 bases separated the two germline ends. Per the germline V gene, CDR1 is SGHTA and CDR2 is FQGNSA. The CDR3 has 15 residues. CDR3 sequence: CASSLNIGTQETQFF. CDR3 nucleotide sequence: TGTGCCAGCAGCTTAAATATAGGCACCCAGGAGACCCAGTTCTTC.

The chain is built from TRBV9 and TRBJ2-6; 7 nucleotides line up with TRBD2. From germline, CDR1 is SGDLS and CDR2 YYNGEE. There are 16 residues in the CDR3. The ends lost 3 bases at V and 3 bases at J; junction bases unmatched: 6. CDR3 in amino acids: CASSAGGVGGANVLTF. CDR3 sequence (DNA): TGTGCCAGCAGCGCTGGGGGGGTTGGTGGGGCCAACGTCCTGACTTTC.

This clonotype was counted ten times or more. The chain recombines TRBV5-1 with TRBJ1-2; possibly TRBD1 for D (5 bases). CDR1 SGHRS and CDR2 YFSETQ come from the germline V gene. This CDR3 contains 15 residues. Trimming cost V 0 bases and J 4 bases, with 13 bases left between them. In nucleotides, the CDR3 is TGCGCCAGCAGCTTGGAGCGGGGGACGGGCTATGGCTACACCTTC. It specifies CASSLERGTGYGYTF.

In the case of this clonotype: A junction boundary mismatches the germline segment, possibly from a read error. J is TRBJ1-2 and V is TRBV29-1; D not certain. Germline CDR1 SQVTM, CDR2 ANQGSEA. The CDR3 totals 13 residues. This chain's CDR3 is CSVEGRGTYDYTF. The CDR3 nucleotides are TGCAGCGTTGAAGGAAGAGGAACTTATGACTACACCTTC.

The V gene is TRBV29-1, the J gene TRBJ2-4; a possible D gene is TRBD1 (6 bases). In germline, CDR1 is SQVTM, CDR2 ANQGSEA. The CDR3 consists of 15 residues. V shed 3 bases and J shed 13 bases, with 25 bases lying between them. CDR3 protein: CSVDRFGGDYNEQYF. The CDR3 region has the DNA TGCAGCGTTGATCGATTTGGGGGCGATTACAATGAGCAGTACTTC.

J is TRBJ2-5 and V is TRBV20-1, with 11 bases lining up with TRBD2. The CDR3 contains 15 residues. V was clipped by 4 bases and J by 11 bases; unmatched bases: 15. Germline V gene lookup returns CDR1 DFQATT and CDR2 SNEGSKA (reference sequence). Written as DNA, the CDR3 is TGCAGTGCTACAAGTCCTAGCGGGGGGACGAATGAGCAGTACTTC. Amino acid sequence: CSATSPSGGTNEQYF.

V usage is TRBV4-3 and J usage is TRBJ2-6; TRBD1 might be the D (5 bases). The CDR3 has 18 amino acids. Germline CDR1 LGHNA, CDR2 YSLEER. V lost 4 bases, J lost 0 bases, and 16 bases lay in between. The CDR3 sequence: CASSRSTATYSGANVLTF. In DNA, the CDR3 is TGCGCCAGCAGCCGATCGACAGCTACCTACTCTGGGGCCAACGTCCTGACTTTC.

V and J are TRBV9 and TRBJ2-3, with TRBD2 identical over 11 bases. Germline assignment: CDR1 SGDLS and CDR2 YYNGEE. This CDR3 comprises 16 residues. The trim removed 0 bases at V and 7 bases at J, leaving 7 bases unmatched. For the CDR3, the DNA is TGTGCCAGCAGCGTAGGGAATAGCGGGGGGGCACATACGCAGTATTTT. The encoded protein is CASSVGNSGGAHTQYF.